The 2 T cell receptor beta chains below come from one sample, sequenced in a study of blood T cell repertoires in COVID-19. Sequencing was performed with immunoSEQ multiplex PCR; in TCRdb, only in-frame clones are kept and a portion is missing. The sample has roughly 440,000 clones, approximately 88% seen once. Sequencing used peripheral blood. Every receptor here comes from a woman aged 50 to 60 with COVID-19, enrolled during active disease.

The chain couples TRBV2 to TRBJ2-7; TRBD2 is a possible D gene (6 bases). Trimming shortened V by 6 bases and J by 0 bases, and 15 bases separated the two germline ends. The CDR3 covers 15 residues. Germline V gene data show CDR1 as SNHLY and CDR2 as FYNNEI. As DNA, the CDR3 is TGTGCCAGCAGAGTTCGGGGGATTTCCTCCTACGAGCAGTACTTC. This sequence encodes CASRVRGISSYEQYF.

This clone showed up just once. The V and J genes are TRBV2 and TRBJ1-2; TRBD1 aligns across 10 bases. The germline gives CDR1 SNHLY, CDR2 FYNNEI. The CDR3 has 15 amino acids. Trimming removed 5 bases from V and 7 bases from J; junction bases left unmatched: 10. The DNA for the CDR3 is TGTGCCAGCAGTCAAAGTGGGACAGGGGCTCTTGGCTACACCTTC. Its protein product is CASSQSGTGALGYTF.